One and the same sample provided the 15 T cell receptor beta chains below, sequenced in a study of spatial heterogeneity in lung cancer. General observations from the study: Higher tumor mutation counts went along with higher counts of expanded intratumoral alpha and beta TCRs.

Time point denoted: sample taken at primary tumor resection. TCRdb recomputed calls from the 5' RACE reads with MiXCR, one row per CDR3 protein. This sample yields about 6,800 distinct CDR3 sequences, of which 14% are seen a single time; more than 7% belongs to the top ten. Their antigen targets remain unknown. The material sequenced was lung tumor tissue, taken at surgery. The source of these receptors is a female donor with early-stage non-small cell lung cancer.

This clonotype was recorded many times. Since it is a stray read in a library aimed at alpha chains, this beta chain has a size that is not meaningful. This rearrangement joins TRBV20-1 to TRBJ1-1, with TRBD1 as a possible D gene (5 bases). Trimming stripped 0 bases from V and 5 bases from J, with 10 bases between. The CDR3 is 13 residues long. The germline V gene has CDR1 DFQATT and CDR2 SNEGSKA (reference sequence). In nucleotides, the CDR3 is TGCAGTGCTAGAGATATGAAGGGGACTGAAGCTTTCTTT. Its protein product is CSARDMKGTEAFF.

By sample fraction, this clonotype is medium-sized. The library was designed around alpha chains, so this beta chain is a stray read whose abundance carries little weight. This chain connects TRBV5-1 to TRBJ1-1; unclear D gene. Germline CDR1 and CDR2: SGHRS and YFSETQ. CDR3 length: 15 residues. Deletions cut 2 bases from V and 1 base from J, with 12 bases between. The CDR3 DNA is TGCGCCAGCAGCTTTGGTGTGGGCGAGAACACTGAAGCTTTCTTT. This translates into CASSFGVGENTEAFF.

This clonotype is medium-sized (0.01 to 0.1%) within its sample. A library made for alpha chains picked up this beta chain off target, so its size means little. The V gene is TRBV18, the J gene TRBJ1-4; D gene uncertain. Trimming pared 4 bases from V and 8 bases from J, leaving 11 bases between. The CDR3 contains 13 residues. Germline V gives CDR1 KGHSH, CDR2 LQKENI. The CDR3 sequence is CASSREQPEKLFF. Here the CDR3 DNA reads TGTGCCAGCTCACGTGAACAGCCAGAAAAACTGTTTTTT.

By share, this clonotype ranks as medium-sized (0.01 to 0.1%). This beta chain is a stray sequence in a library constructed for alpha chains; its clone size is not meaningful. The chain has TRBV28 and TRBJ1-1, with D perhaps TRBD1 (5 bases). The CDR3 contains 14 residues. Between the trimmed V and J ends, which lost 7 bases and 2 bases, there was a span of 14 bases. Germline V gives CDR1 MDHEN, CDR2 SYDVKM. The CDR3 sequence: CASTIQVFNTEAFF. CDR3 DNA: TGTGCCAGCACGATACAGGTTTTTAACACTGAAGCTTTCTTT.

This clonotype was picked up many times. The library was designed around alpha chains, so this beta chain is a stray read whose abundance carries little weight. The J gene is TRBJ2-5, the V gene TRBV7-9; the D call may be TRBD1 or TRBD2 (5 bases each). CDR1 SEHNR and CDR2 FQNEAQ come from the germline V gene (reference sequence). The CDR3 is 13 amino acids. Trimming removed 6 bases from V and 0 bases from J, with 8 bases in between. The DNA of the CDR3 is TGTGCCAGCAGGGGGGAGAACCAAGAGACCCAGTACTTC. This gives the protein CASRGENQETQYF.

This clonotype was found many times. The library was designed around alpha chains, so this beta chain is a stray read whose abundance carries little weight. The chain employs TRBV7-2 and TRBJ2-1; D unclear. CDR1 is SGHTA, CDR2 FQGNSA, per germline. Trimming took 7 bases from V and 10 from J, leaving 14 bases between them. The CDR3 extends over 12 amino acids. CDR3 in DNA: TGTGCCAGCAACTGGGGAAAGAGGGAGCAGTTCTTC. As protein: CASNWGKREQFF.

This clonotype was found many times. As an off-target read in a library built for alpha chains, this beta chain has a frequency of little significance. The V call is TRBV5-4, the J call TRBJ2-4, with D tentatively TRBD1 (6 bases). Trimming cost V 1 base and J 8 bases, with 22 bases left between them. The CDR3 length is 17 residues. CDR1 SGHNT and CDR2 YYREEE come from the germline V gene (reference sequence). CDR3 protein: CASSLIAQGRFGDIQYF. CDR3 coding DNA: TGTGCCAGCAGCTTGATCGCACAGGGAAGGTTTGGGGACATTCAGTACTTC. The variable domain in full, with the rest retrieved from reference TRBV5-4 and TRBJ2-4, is ETGVTQSPTHLIKTRGQQVTLRCSSQSGHNTVSWYQQALGQGPQFIFQYYREEENGRGNFPPRFSGLQFPNYSSELNVNALELDDSALYLCASSLIAQGRFGDIQYFGAGTRLSVL.

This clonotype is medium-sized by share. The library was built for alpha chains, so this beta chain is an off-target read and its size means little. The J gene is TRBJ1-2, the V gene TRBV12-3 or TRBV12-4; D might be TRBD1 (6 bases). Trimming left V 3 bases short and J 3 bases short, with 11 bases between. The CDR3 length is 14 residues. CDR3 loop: CASSFRDNYYGYTF. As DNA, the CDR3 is TGTGCCAGCAGTTTCCGGGACAACTACTATGGCTACACCTTC.

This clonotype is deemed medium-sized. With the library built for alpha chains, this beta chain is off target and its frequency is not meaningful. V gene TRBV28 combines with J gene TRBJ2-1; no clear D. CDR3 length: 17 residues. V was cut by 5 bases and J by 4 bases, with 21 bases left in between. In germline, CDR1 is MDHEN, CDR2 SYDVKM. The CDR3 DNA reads TGTGCCAGCAGTCCCCCCACGAACCGCCGTATTTACAATGAGCAGTTCTTC. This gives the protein CASSPPTNRRIYNEQFF.

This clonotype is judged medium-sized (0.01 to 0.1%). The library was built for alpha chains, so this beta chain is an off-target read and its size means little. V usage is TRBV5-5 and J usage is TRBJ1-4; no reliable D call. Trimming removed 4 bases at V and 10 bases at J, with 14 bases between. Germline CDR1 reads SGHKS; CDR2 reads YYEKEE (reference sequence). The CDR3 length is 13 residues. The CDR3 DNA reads TGTGCCAGCAGCGCTTCACTGGACCGAAAACTGTTTTTT. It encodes CASSASLDRKLFF.

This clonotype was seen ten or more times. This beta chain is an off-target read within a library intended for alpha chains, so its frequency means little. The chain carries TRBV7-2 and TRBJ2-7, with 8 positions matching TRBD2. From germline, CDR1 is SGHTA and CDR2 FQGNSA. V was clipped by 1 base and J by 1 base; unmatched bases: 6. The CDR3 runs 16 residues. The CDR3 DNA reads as TGTGCCAGCAGCTTAGACAGCGGGGGAGCTTCCTACGAGCAGTACTTC. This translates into CASSLDSGGASYEQYF.

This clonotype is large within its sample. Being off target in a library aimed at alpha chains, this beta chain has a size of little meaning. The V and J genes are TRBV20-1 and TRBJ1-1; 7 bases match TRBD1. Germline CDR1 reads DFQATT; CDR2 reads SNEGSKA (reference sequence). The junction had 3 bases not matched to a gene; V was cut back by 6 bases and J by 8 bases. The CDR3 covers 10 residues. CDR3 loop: CSARDSEAFF. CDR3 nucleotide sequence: TGCAGTGCACGGGACAGCGAAGCTTTCTTT.

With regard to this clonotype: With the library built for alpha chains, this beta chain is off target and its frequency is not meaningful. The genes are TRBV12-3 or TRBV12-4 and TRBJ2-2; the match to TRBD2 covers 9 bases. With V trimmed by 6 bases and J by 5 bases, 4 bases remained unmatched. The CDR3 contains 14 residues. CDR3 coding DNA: TGTGCCAGCAGGGGACTAGCCTCAACCGGGGAGCTGTTTTTT. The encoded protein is CASRGLASTGELFF.

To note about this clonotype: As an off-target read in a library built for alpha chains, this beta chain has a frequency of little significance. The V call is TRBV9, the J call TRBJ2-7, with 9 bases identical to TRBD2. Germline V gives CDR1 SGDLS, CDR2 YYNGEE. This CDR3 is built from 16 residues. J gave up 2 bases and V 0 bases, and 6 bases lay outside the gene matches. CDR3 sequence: CASSVVSSGNPYEQYF. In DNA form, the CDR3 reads TGTGCCAGCAGCGTAGTATCTAGCGGGAACCCCTACGAGCAGTACTTC.

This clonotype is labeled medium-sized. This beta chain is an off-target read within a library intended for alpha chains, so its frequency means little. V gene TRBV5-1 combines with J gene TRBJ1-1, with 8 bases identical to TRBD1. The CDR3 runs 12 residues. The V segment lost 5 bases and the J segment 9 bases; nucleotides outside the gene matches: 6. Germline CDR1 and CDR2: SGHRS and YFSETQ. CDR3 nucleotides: TGCGCCAGCAGTGGAGGACAGGGAAAAGCTTTCTTT. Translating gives CASSGGQGKAFF.